This TCR beta chain was retrieved from a study of beta chain features in type 1 diabetes (dated by TCRdb to about 2018). Study-level background: Mean age, gender distribution, total cell number and subset yield did not differ between patients and healthy donors. A total of around 110,000,000 sorted cells were examined across all samples, and RNA yield correlated strongly with the number of cells per subset. Whereas all 30 or so donors provided naive and central memory subsets, regulatory and stem cell-like memory subsets were isolated from just 8 patients and about 8 healthy donors. The study compared the TCRB repertoires of sorted circulating CD4+ T cell subsets in recently diagnosed type 1 diabetes patients with those in matched healthy donors. Broader findings and caveats from the paper: Shorter templates might be favored by PCR, yet because patient and control samples were amplified and corrected together, any such skew would affect both groups equally. Because cDNA was sequenced instead of genomic DNA, highly expressing activated cells could be over-represented, though the groups showed no difference in activation or CD3 levels. Naive, central memory and regulatory TCRB repertoires appeared to be more alike among patients than among healthy donors. At VDJ recombination sites, patients with type 1 diabetes made fewer insertions and deleted more nucleotides, a pattern implying thymic rearrangement abnormalities. Because the HLA sub-analyses included only small numbers of individuals, any influence of HLA type on TCRB rearrangement was left unresolved. In all four CD4+ subsets, TCRB CDR3 length was moderately but significantly shorter in type 1 diabetes patients.

In regard to this clone: Its binding antigen is unknown. The input lacks base qualities; no much larger clone sits a single base away.

The entire amount of isolated RNA was reverse transcribed using the High Capacity cDNA Reverse Transcription Kit, so the sequenced TCRB transcripts were expressed ones. Deep immunoSEQ sequencing was performed on naive, central memory and regulatory T cell samples, with an average of roughly 3.3 million total reads per sample. Sorted cells were lysed in RLT buffer, and RNA was extracted using DNase-treated RNeasy Micro or Mini kits according to cell number. To prevent cross-contamination, every cell subset was processed on its own, while patient and healthy donor samples were processed together. The immunoSEQ multiplex PCR was used to amplify TCRB sequences from cDNA, generating 87-bp fragments that spanned the CDR3 region. The amplicons were sequenced using the Illumina HiSeq platform. Processing in the source paper ran as follows. Synthetic template baselines were used to correct PCR bias computationally, reads within Hamming distance 2 were collapsed, and singletons that could not be merged were discarded. Reads were aligned against IMGT to assign V, D and J genes, CDR3 length and insertions or deletions at six rearrangement sites. Within each subset, clonotype counts were normalized to sorted cell number, after which true diversity and Gini coefficients were computed with the tcR R package. Repertoire sharing was quantified using the overlap coefficient calculated on TCRB nucleotide sequences. Out-of-frame TCRB sequences from naive cells were analyzed to stand in for the pre-selection repertoire. TCRdb took over this immuneACCESS table, retaining in-frame rearrangements with V and J assigned. Such tables are incomplete; in checked studies, under half of the missing clones stem from an unresolved V gene, and the remainder is unexplained. That table furnishes V, J and clone size, whereas the DNA furnished D and trimming. For this sample there are more than 250,000 clones; about 24% appear just once. Of the sample, 0.012% is held by the ten largest clones.

V is shortened by 5 bases, J by 4 bases, and the region joining them spans 12 bases. Taken from cysteine to phenylalanine, the CDR3 has 14 residues. The sequence is cut down to CDR3 DNA, 42 bases in frame from base 1. The CDR1 and CDR2 encoded by the germline V gene are MDHEN and SYDVKM. From each donor, a single peripheral blood sample of about 120 mL on average was drawn into heparinised tubes. A BD FACSAria II was used to sort naive, central memory, regulatory and stem cell-like memory CD4+ T cells with a panel that included CD45RO, CCR7, CD25, CD127, CD95 and CD27. Every sorted population had a purity above 95%. Right away, PBMCs were isolated by Lymphoprep density gradient centrifugation and were stained directly, with no culture step. So that batch effects would be minimized, each experiment stained and sorted samples in pairs, pairing one healthy donor with one patient.

The V and J genes are TRBV28 and TRBJ2-1; a weak D assignment points to TRBD2 (5 bases agree). The clonotype originates from a woman aged 30 to 39 with type 1 diabetes. Sequenced sample: naive CD4+ T cells from blood. The sample's cell subset or site label, in plain terms: true naive CD4+ T cells. The DNA sequence reads TGTGCCAGCAGTCTACCGGGAAGATACAATGAGCAGTTCTTC. It specifies CASSLPGRYNEQFF.